Sequencing of this T cell receptor (beta chain) was carried out in a study of cytomegalovirus exposure and HLA in healthy donors. Researchers ran the PCR with 60 Vbeta and 13 Jbeta primers. Method: immunoSEQ multiplex PCR; TCRdb's copy keeps in-frame clones and lacks some. This sample's table has around 130,000 clones. This CDR3 has 15 residues. Deletions cut 1 base from V and 2 bases from J, with 11 bases between. Germline loops: CDR1 SNHLY, CDR2 FYNNEI. Input material: PBMCs. This sequence originates from a woman aged 55-70 years in good health and CMV-seronegative. This chain joins TRBV2 and TRBJ1-2; D is unresolved. Written as DNA, the CDR3 is TGTGCCAGCAGTGAAGATCAGGCCGTAAACTATGGCTACACCTTC. This sequence encodes CASSEDQAVNYGYTF.